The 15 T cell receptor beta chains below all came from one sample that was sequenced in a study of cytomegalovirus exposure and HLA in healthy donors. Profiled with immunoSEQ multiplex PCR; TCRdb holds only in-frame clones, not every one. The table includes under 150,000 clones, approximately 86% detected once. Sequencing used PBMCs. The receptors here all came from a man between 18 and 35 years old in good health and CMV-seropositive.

This CDR3 reads CATSRPLATNEKLFF. In DNA form, the CDR3 reads TGTGCCACCAGCAGGCCACTCGCAACTAATGAAAAACTGTTTTTT. This chain connects TRBV15 to TRBJ1-4; D call uncertain. This CDR3 comprises 15 residues. V dropped 3 bases and J dropped 0 bases, with 8 bases sitting between them. The V gene's germline CDR1 is LNHNV and CDR2 YYDKDF (reference sequence).

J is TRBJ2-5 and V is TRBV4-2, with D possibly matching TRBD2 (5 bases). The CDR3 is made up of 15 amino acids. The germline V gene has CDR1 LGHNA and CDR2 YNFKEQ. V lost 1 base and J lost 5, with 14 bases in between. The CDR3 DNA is TGTGCCAGCAGCCAAGGAGGGCGAGCATTGGAGACCCAGTACTTC. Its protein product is CASSQGGRALETQYF.

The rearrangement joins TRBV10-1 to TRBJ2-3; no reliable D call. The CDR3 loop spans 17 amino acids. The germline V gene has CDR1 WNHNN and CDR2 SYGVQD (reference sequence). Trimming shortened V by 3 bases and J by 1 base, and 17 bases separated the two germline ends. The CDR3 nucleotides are TGCGCCAGCAGTGAAAACGCCGGGTCTCACCGCACAGATACGCAGTATTTT. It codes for CASSENAGSHRTDTQYF.

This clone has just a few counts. DNA of the CDR3: TGCGCCAGCAGCCAAGGCCCGCCGGGAAATGGCTACACCTTC. Protein sequence: CASSQGPPGNGYTF. The V gene is TRBV4-1, the J gene TRBJ1-2, with D hard to call. Trimming pared 1 base from V and 6 bases from J, leaving 12 bases between. In germline, CDR1 is MGHRA, CDR2 YSYEKL. The CDR3 spans 14 residues.

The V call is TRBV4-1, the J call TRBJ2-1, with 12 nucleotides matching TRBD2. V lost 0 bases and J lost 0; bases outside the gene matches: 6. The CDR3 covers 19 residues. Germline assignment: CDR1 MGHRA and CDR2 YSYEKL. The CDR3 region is CASSQDGTSGPSSYNEQFF. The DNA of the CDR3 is TGCGCCAGCAGCCAAGATGGGACTAGCGGGCCGAGCTCCTACAATGAGCAGTTCTTC.

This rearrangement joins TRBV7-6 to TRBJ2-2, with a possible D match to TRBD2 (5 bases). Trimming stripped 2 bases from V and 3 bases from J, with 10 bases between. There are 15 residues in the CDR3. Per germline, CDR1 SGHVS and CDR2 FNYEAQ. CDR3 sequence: CASSLRTPDTGELFF. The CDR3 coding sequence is TGTGCCAGCAGCTTAAGGACTCCCGACACCGGGGAGCTGTTTTTT. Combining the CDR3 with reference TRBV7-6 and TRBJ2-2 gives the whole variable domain GAGVSQSPRYKVTKRGQDVALRCDPISGHVSLYWYRQALGQGPEFLTYFNYEAQQDKSGLPNDRFSAERPEGSISTLTIQRTEQRDSAMYRCASSLRTPDTGELFFGEGSRLTVL.

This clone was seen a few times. CDR3 bases: TGTGCCAGCAATGCAGGGTATTTAGGTGCCTACGAGCAGTACTTC. This encodes CASNAGYLGAYEQYF. The chain uses TRBV6-1 and TRBJ2-7; TRBD1 might be the D (5 bases). V lost 7 bases to trimming and J lost 2 bases, with 18 bases between them. CDR3 length: 15 residues. Germline V CDR1 and CDR2: MNHNS, SASEGT.

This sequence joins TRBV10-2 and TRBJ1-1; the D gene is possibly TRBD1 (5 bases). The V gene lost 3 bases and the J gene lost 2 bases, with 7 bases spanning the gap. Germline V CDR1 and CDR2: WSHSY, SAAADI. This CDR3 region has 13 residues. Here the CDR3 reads CASSDDRNTEAFF. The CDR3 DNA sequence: TGCGCCAGCAGTGATGACAGAAACACTGAAGCTTTCTTT.

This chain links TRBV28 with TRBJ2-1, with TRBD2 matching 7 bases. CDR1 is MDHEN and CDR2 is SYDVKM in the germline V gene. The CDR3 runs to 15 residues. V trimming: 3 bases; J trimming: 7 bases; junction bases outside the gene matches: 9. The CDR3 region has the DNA TGTGCCAGCAGTTTCGGCCGACTAGCACGGAATGAGCAGTTCTTC. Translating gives CASSFGRLARNEQFF.

The CDR3 DNA reads as TGCGCCAGCAGCCTGAGAGATTACAATGAGCAGTTCTTC. Translated: CASSLRDYNEQFF. The chain carries TRBV5-1 and TRBJ2-1, with unresolved D. The CDR3 is 13 residues long. Germline lookup yields CDR1 SGHRS and CDR2 YFSETQ. V lost 4 bases to trimming and J lost 4 bases, with 9 bases between them.

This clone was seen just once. The CDR3 nucleotides read TGCGCCAGCAGTCAATCACCTAGACAGGGGGTGGACCAGCCCCAGCATTTT. It encodes CASSQSPRQGVDQPQHF. The chain couples TRBV23-1 to TRBJ1-5, with 9 bases that match TRBD1. TRBV23-1 is designated an ORF whose function remains uncertain. Trimming at V came to 0 bases and at J to 7 bases, leaving 10 bases not matched to a gene. This CDR3 comprises 17 residues.

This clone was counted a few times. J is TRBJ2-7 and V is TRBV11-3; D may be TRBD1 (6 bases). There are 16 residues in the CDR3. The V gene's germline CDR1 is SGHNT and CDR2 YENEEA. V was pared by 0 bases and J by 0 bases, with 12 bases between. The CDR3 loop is CASSLESSRGSYEQYF. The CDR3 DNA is TGTGCCAGCAGCTTAGAGAGTAGCAGGGGCTCCTACGAGCAGTACTTC.

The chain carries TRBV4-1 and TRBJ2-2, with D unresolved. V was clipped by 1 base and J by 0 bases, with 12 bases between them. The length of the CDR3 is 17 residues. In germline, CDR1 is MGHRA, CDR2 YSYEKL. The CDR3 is CASSQVYIAANTGELFF. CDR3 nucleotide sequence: TGCGCCAGCAGCCAAGTATACATCGCGGCGAACACCGGGGAGCTGTTTTTT.

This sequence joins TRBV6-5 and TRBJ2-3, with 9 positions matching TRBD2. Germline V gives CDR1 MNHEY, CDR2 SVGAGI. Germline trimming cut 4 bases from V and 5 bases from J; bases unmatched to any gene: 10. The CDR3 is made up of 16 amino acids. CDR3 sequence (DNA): TGTGCCAGCAGTTGGGGTAGCGGGAGAGGAGGAGATACGCAGTATTTT. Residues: CASSWGSGRGGDTQYF.

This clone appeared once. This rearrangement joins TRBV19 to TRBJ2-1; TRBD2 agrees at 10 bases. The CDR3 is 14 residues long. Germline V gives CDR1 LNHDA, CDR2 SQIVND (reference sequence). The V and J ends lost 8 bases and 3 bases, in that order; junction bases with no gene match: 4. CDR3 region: CASATSGNYNEQFF. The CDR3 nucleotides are TGTGCCAGTGCTACTAGCGGGAACTACAATGAGCAGTTCTTC.